Listed below are T cell receptor beta chains from one sample, sequenced in a study of shared clonotypes between healthy human individuals. Sequencing used immunoSEQ multiplex PCR; TCRdb keeps in-frame clones, though not all of them. This table has around 1.1 million clones, around 77% appearing once. Sequenced sample: memory CD4+ T cells from PBMCs. Receptors were obtained from a man between 18 and 29 years old in good health. Some clones in this sample may be carry-over from other donors' samples. Both conserved end residues are part of each CDR3. A D gene is named only where the DNA matches it firmly. Size is omitted from some rows. Given values are once, few, many or a class for expanded clones.

d_call: .
cdr3_length: 15
clone_size: .
v_call: TRBV5-1
j_call: TRBJ1-2
cdr3_aa: CASSLAEGLGYGYTF

d_call: .
cdr3_length: 12
clone_size: .
v_call: TRBV28
j_call: TRBJ2-7
cdr3_aa: CASSLLSYEQYF

d_call: TRBD1
cdr3_length: 16
clone_size: .
v_call: TRBV10-3
j_call: TRBJ2-7
cdr3_aa: CAISKAPDRVAGEQYF

d_call: .
cdr3_length: 18
clone_size: .
v_call: TRBV28
j_call: TRBJ2-2
cdr3_aa: CASSLRWGTSSGTGELFF

d_call: TRBD2
cdr3_length: 15
clone_size: .
v_call: TRBV6-5
j_call: TRBJ2-1
cdr3_aa: CASSSPGLGGNEQFF

d_call: .
cdr3_length: 19
clone_size: .
v_call: TRBV7-3
j_call: TRBJ2-6
cdr3_aa: CASSLVAPIYRSGANVLTF

d_call: TRBD1
cdr3_length: 15
clone_size: .
v_call: TRBV28
j_call: TRBJ2-7
cdr3_aa: CASRRTGGQTYEQYF

d_call: .
cdr3_length: 15
clone_size: .
v_call: TRBV15
j_call: TRBJ2-7
cdr3_aa: CATSPRGGASYEQYF

d_call: .
cdr3_length: 13
clone_size: few
v_call: TRBV7-9
j_call: TRBJ1-1
cdr3_aa: CASSLARVTEAFF

d_call: .
cdr3_length: 14
clone_size: .
v_call: TRBV6-1
j_call: TRBJ2-7
cdr3_aa: CASSKEDSSYEQYF

d_call: TRBD2
cdr3_length: 14
clone_size: many
v_call: TRBV6-1
j_call: TRBJ2-2
cdr3_aa: CASLRLAGVGELFF

d_call: .
cdr3_length: 16
clone_size: .
v_call: TRBV5-1
j_call: TRBJ1-1
cdr3_aa: CASSRAPEAMNTEAFF

d_call: .
cdr3_length: 15
clone_size: .
v_call: TRBV11-2
j_call: TRBJ2-7
cdr3_aa: CASSLMGGQTYEQYF

d_call: TRBD1
cdr3_length: 16
clone_size: .
v_call: TRBV5-1
j_call: TRBJ2-5
cdr3_aa: CASSWGQGDFQETQYF

d_call: TRBD1
cdr3_length: 16
clone_size: .
v_call: TRBV5-4
j_call: TRBJ2-5
cdr3_aa: CASSPQTGGGTETQYF

d_call: TRBD2
cdr3_length: 15
clone_size: .
v_call: TRBV7-2
j_call: TRBJ2-7
cdr3_aa: CASSTSSGRTYEQYF

d_call: .
cdr3_length: 15
clone_size: .
v_call: TRBV6-4
j_call: TRBJ2-3
cdr3_aa: CASSSGDGHTDTQYF